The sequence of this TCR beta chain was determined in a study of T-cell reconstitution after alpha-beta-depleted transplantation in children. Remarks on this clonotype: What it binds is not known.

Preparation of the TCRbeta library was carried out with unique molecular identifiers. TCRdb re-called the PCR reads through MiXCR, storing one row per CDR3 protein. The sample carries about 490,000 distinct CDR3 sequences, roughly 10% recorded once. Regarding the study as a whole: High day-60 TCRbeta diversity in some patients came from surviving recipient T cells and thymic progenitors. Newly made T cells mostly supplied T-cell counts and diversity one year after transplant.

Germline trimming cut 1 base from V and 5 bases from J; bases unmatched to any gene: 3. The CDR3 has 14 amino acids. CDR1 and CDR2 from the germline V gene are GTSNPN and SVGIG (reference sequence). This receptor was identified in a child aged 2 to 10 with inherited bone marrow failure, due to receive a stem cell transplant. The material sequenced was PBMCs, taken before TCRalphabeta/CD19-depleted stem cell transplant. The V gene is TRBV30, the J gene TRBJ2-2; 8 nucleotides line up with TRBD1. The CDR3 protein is CAWSEYRGTGELFF. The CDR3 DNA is TGTGCCTGGAGTGAATACAGGGGGACCGGGGAGCTGTTTTTT.